Listed below are T cell receptor beta chains from one sample, sequenced in a study of early stage breast cancer tumors. Using immunoSEQ multiplex PCR, the repertoire was profiled, and TCRdb retains in-frame clones only, with some absent. The profile shows tens of thousands of clones, around 85% of them singletons. Sequenced: blood. All receptors derive from a person aged 60 to 70 with breast cancer. Both conserved end residues are trimmed from each CDR3. Each record gives: CDR3 protein, CDR3 length, V gene.

CDR3 protein: ASSLTKGSYGYT
CDR3 length: 12
V gene: TRBV7-3

CDR3 protein: ASSSEGQGERPQH
CDR3 length: 13
V gene: TRBV27

CDR3 protein: ASSLLGGNTEAF
CDR3 length: 12
V gene: TRBV5-1

CDR3 protein: ASSRTGLGEAF
CDR3 length: 11
V gene: TRBV5-4

CDR3 protein: ASSEGPAYGYT
CDR3 length: 11
V gene: TRBV6-1

CDR3 protein: ASSPWGGSTNEKLF
CDR3 length: 14
V gene: TRBV5-8

CDR3 protein: ASSLAKVRPSGRPQH
CDR3 length: 15
V gene: TRBV7-8

CDR3 protein: ASSLEQGPYGYT
CDR3 length: 12
V gene: TRBV5-4

CDR3 protein: ASSERSGGASVTDTQY
CDR3 length: 16
V gene: TRBV6-1

CDR3 protein: ASSVLAGVDLGAGELF
CDR3 length: 16
V gene: TRBV6-1

CDR3 protein: ASGRGSTYNEQF
CDR3 length: 12
V gene: TRBV7-3

CDR3 protein: ASSESPLMTQY
CDR3 length: 11
V gene: TRBV25-1

CDR3 protein: ASSVPPSYEQY
CDR3 length: 11
V gene: TRBV6-5

CDR3 protein: ASSRDSNQPQH
CDR3 length: 11
V gene: TRBV11-1

CDR3 protein: ASSEAAVTTNEKLF
CDR3 length: 14
V gene: TRBV6-1

CDR3 protein: ATRGTGDSEQY
CDR3 length: 11
V gene: TRBV6-5

CDR3 protein: ASSLGPFWEQY
CDR3 length: 11
V gene: TRBV11-1

CDR3 protein: ASSLTSGPYNEQF
CDR3 length: 13
V gene: TRBV7-2

CDR3 protein: ASSSPLIYGYT
CDR3 length: 11
V gene: TRBV7-2

CDR3 protein: ASSLSTSGDQETQY
CDR3 length: 14
V gene: TRBV5-1

CDR3 protein: ASSLYGRSYEQY
CDR3 length: 12
V gene: TRBV27

CDR3 protein: SVVRWDTEAF
CDR3 length: 10
V gene: TRBV29-1

CDR3 protein: ASSPSRRGAF
CDR3 length: 10
V gene: TRBV28

CDR3 protein: ASSFGLAGPLTDTQY
CDR3 length: 15
V gene: TRBV5-4

CDR3 protein: ASSSESGAANTGELF
CDR3 length: 15
V gene: TRBV19

CDR3 protein: ASTWEPSYNEQF
CDR3 length: 12
V gene: TRBV2

CDR3 protein: ASSQGLHDPETQY
CDR3 length: 13
V gene: TRBV7-9

CDR3 protein: ASSKRLAGGQETQY
CDR3 length: 14
V gene: TRBV5-1

CDR3 protein: ASSVGAPAQFSGNTIY
CDR3 length: 16
V gene: TRBV9

CDR3 protein: ASSAQYNEQF
CDR3 length: 10
V gene: TRBV9

CDR3 protein: ASSLVAGNTGELF
CDR3 length: 13
V gene: TRBV11-3

CDR3 protein: ASRPGQGQPQH
CDR3 length: 11
V gene: TRBV2

CDR3 protein: ASTRRELTSEQY
CDR3 length: 12
V gene: TRBV5-4

CDR3 protein: ASSFLSGTDTQY
CDR3 length: 12
V gene: TRBV28

CDR3 protein: ASSLHDRGKY
CDR3 length: 10
V gene: TRBV5-8

CDR3 protein: ASSLSRTGGAF
CDR3 length: 11
V gene: TRBV28

CDR3 protein: ASSYERGGNSPLH
CDR3 length: 13
V gene: TRBV5-4

CDR3 protein: ASSSLWEQGGGKLF
CDR3 length: 14
V gene: TRBV7-6

CDR3 protein: AWKREGIVGDTQY
CDR3 length: 13
V gene: TRBV30

CDR3 protein: AIKGRQIDSPLH
CDR3 length: 12
V gene: TRBV10-3

CDR3 protein: ASSQETGYEQY
CDR3 length: 11
V gene: TRBV4-3

CDR3 protein: ASSNQQPQH
CDR3 length: 9
V gene: TRBV6-6

CDR3 protein: ASSIRLLGGYQETQY
CDR3 length: 15
V gene: TRBV19

CDR3 protein: ASSYGDRPNEKLF
CDR3 length: 13
V gene: TRBV6-6

CDR3 protein: ASSYGGRDGYT
CDR3 length: 11
V gene: TRBV7-2

CDR3 protein: ASSQVGRAF
CDR3 length: 9
V gene: TRBV4-1

CDR3 protein: ASSFVGSAAKNIQY
CDR3 length: 14
V gene: TRBV5-4

CDR3 protein: ASSLMTSGTNEQF
CDR3 length: 13
V gene: TRBV5-1

CDR3 protein: AIKELASTDTQY
CDR3 length: 12
V gene: TRBV10-3

CDR3 protein: ASSLVQGSGNTIY
CDR3 length: 13
V gene: TRBV11-2

CDR3 protein: ASSLAKSRELTGSYT
CDR3 length: 15
V gene: TRBV28

CDR3 protein: ASSYFRGDTQY
CDR3 length: 11
V gene: TRBV6-5

CDR3 protein: ASSSYNSPLH
CDR3 length: 10
V gene: TRBV19

CDR3 protein: ASSYTSGRFQETQY
CDR3 length: 14
V gene: TRBV18

CDR3 protein: ASSFGVPYNEQF
CDR3 length: 12
V gene: TRBV7-9